The rows below give T cell receptor beta chains drawn from one sample of a study of T-cell memory formation after mild COVID-19. From the 5' RACE reads, TCRdb called clonotypes with MiXCR, one entry per CDR3 protein. The sample has 350,000 or so distinct CDR3 sequences, 20% to 25% seen once. Sequenced material: PBMCs or a T cell subset sorted from them (not recorded which). Receptor source: a man aged 18 to 29 who had mild COVID-19 (a few samples of this study predate the infection). Cell type and time point are not known. The CDR3 runs from the conserved cysteine through the conserved F or W. A D gene is named only where the DNA matches it firmly.

d_call v_call cdr3_aa
TRBD2 TRBV29-1 CSVESGGHQETQYF
NA TRBV7-2 CASMPPGHPNSPLHF
NA TRBV4-3 CASSPGTAYGNTIYF
TRBD1 TRBV6-2/TRBV6-3 CASSYSSGQGESNQPQHF
TRBD2 TRBV12-3/TRBV12-4 CASSLAGEGPSGRHGTQYF
TRBD1 TRBV5-6 CASSRATGAYEQYF
NA TRBV7-2 CASSLSGSGYTF
NA TRBV30 CAWSVRGAGETQYF
NA TRBV11-2 CASRPTGLSYEQYF
NA TRBV25-1 CASSDHYSGELFF
TRBD2 TRBV12-3/TRBV12-4 CASRAGGAYEQYF
NA TRBV13 CASSFGRGQRIYGYTF
NA TRBV3-1 CASGSPRSSPLHF
NA TRBV29-1 CSVGGGEDYGYTF
NA TRBV7-9 CASSRRGRPSYGYTF
NA TRBV7-9 CASSTGNQPQHF
NA TRBV29-1 CSVFLVRSTDTQYF
NA TRBV12-3/TRBV12-4 CASRMGVGSEQFF
NA TRBV9 CASSEWDGGGYTF
TRBD1 TRBV12-3/TRBV12-4 CASSPQGYGYTF
TRBD2 TRBV5-1 CASSSVAGGDTQYF
NA TRBV10-3 CAISSSRQAGGELFF
NA TRBV4-3 CASSQDYSPWANQPQHF
NA TRBV20-1 CSAWTRENSPLHF
NA TRBV5-1 CASSWTDRTEAFF
NA TRBV20-1 CSVFRGYTF
NA TRBV5-1 CASSLSSTSTDTQYF
TRBD2 TRBV7-2 CASSPSGGSYNEQFF
TRBD2 TRBV7-3 CASSLMTSGGTVGDEQFF
NA TRBV7-9 CASSEPGHLNYGYTF
NA TRBV5-1 CASSFTRASGTDTQYF
NA TRBV7-9 CASSPSPSTDTQYF
NA TRBV5-1 CASSLSSLTNEQFF
NA TRBV20-1 CSARDRSTAFDQPQHF
NA TRBV7-2 CASSLGGPRVYGYTF
NA TRBV5-1 CASSLTVEAEAFF
NA TRBV11-2 CASSPRRGDYGYTF
NA TRBV28 CASNRADEQFF
NA TRBV10-3 CAISESTTQPQHF
TRBD1 TRBV7-8 CASSLEGQWSNQPQHF
NA TRBV11-2 CASRTSRLTVVNTEAFF
NA TRBV10-3 CAIRRHNYGYTF
NA TRBV4-3 CASSQDHMSSGNTIYF
TRBD1 TRBV6-6 CASSYSRTGLDNEQFF
TRBD1 TRBV7-2 CASMKDRAEETQYF